Listed below are T cell receptor beta chains from one sample, sequenced in a study of glioma-infiltrating T cells. TCRdb analysed the multiplex PCR reads with MiXCR anew, one entry per CDR3 protein. In the table there are 3,000 to 3,500 distinct CDR3 sequences, around 16% of which are singletons. Sequencing was carried out using glioma tissue, nonneoplastic brain tissue, or PBMCs (not recorded which). The receptors derive from a human donor with low-grade glioma or glioblastoma, undergoing nonglioma brain surgery, or in good health (not recorded which). Each CDR3 is given with its conserved first and last residue. The D gene is left open where the match is weak. The size field reads how often the clone was seen (once, few, many) or a class if it is expanded.

j_gene,v_gene,abundance,d_gene,CDR3aa,CDR3nt
TRBJ2-5,TRBV6-6,medium-sized,NA,CASSYAGTAKETQYF,TGTGCCAGCAGTTACGCCGGGACTGCCAAAGAGACCCAGTACTTC
TRBJ2-3,TRBV2,many,TRBD1,CASRRTGGAPDTQYF,TGTGCCAGCAGGAGGACAGGGGGCGCCCCAGATACGCAGTATTTT